This TCR beta chain derives from a study of shared clonotypes between healthy human individuals. From CD4+ cells came CD45RA+ naive and CD45RA-negative memory subsets. In the authors' workflow: Junction-only sequences without quality scores came from ImmunoSEQ, so filtering differed. Assay: immunoSEQ multiplex PCR; the TCRdb copy retains only in-frame clones and omits some. V and J calls and clone size come straight from that table; D and trimming were deduced from the DNA. The sample has approximately 2,300,000 clones; 85% to 95% are singletons. With regard to this clone: No antigen is known for it.

The germline CDR1 and CDR2 sequences are GTSNPN and SVGIG (reference sequence). The CDR3 has 14 residues. J was trimmed by 11 bases and V by 4 bases; bases with no gene match: 11. Broader study findings: Clonotype sharing among donors was thought likely to change with sequencing depth.

The source material was naive CD4+ T cells from PBMCs. Subset of the sample: CD45RA+ positively selected. The gene calls are TRBV30 and TRBJ1-4, with 9 nucleotides matching TRBD1. The clonotype was recovered from a man aged 18 to 30 in good health. Some clones in this sample may be carry-over from other donors' samples. The CDR3, as DNA: TGTGCCTGGAAGGAAGGGACAGGGAGTTCGAAACTGTTTTTT. This codes for CAWKEGTGSSKLFF.